Given below is one T cell receptor (beta chain) in context. What antigen it recognizes has not been identified. No much larger clone exists at a distance of one base, and base qualities are not known. The source of the sample is a study of Ad26.COV2.S vaccination and SARS-CoV-2 variants (dated by TCRdb to about 2021). About the investigation overall: Donors in the vaccine arm were drawn from COV1001, a phase I-IIa trial of Ad26.COV2.S in healthy adults that was multicentre, randomized, double-blind and placebo-controlled. Ad26.COV2.S was administered intramuscularly at a dose of 5x10^10 or 1x10^11 viral particles, either as one shot or as two shots given 56 days apart. The specificity and breadth of SARS-CoV-2-reactive T cell receptors after Ad26.COV2.S vaccination were assessed by TCRbeta repertoire sequencing. The TCR-sequenced set comprised around 32 samples: approximately 19 Ad26.COV2.S vaccine recipients, 5 placebo recipients and 8 SARS-CoV-2 convalescent individuals. Participants in the trial were split at random into five groups of five each, receiving low-dose or high-dose Ad26.COV2.S once or twice, or else placebo on both occasions. Investigators remained blinded to trial group allocation during experiments and outcome assessment.

The meaning of the sample's treatment or condition label: approximately 18 received Ad26.COV2.S at low or high dose, single or two shots; about 5 received placebo; per-sample allocation not given. For vaccine and placebo recipients, repertoires were sequenced using samples collected on day 63 after the first injection. Cohort 1b enrolled about two dozen adults aged 18-55 years at a single site in Boston, USA, between 29 July and 7 August 2020. Ad26.COV2.S was a replication-incompetent adenovirus type 26 vector that expressed a prefusion-stabilized SARS-CoV-2 spike protein derived from the original Wuhan strain. Cut back by 3 bases and 7 bases, the V and J ends lie 30 bases apart. CDR1 LNHDA and CDR2 SQIVND were looked up in the germline V gene (reference sequence). The CDR3 spans 19 residues, from the cysteine through the phenylalanine. Only the CDR3 DNA stays, 57 bases, in frame from base 1. The immunoSEQ Assay was used to sequence TCRbeta CDR3 regions. After extraction, genomic DNA underwent amplification by bias-controlled multiplex PCR, followed by high-throughput sequencing. In the authors' own workflow: To quantify the absolute abundance of every unique TCRbeta CDR3 region, sequences were collapsed and filtered. T cell fraction was estimated by normalizing TCRbeta template counts to usable DNA, which was measured by amplifying reference genes present in all nucleated cells. Repertoire TCRs were annotated as SARS-CoV-2-specific by exact matching of V gene, CDR3 amino acid sequence and J gene to a known reactive TCR set. MIRA supplied the reference SARS-CoV-2 TCR set, which was filtered for enrichment in COVID-19-positive ImmuneCODE repertoires so that public or cross-reactive TCRs were removed. Using the MIRA antigens, annotated TCRs were further analysed by specific ORF or by position within an ORF. Breadth was defined as the number of annotated unique rearrangements divided by the total number of unique productive rearrangements, and depth was defined as the summed frequency of the annotated unique rearrangements. Two-sided Wilcoxon rank-sum tests were used to compare TCR breadth between groups. In TCRdb, the immuneACCESS table is reduced to in-frame sequences with V and J assigned. These tables do not hold every clone; where another copy was compared, an unresolved V gene accounts for under half, and the others remain unexplained. D and trimming were read from the DNA, whereas the V and J calls and clone size are those reported in that table. The sample table contains 400,000 to 450,000 clones; only one count was recorded for roughly 90% of them. The top ten constitute around 1.7% of the sample.

Overall study results and their limits: The study was not powered to compare responses between vaccine doses or regimens. After vaccination, spike-specific CD8+ and CD4+ T cell responses were reported to show substantial breadth. Comparable non-spike TCR breadth was observed between vaccine and placebo recipients, consistent with only spike being contained in the vaccine. Spike-specific TCR breadth was higher in Ad26.COV2.S recipients than in placebo recipients (P = 0.0014). According to the authors, total T cell responses may have been underestimated by the TCR breadth and depth analyses.

The V and J segments used are TRBV19 and TRBJ1-2; TRBD1 might be the D gene, on 5 matching bases. Sample: peripheral blood, taken in a trial of Ad26.COV2.S vaccine versus placebo. The TCR originated in a person between 18 and 65 years old who received the Ad26.COV2.S COVID-19 vaccine or a placebo. The CDR3 has the sequence CASSINGFQRGTRGSGYTF. The bases read TGTGCCAGTAGTATTAACGGTTTTCAGCGCGGGACCCGTGGCAGTGGCTACACCTTC. Beyond the CDR3, the reference TRBV19 and TRBJ1-2 genes provide the residues; the full variable domain reads: DGGITQSPKYLFRKEGQNVTLSCEQNLNHDAMYWYRQDPGQGLRLIYYSQIVNDFQKGDIAEGYSVSREKKESFPLTVTSAQKNPTAFYLCASSINGFQRGTRGSGYTFGSGTRLTVV.